The 18 T cell receptor beta chains in this list originate from one sample, sequenced in a study of OX40 agonist ivuxolimab in advanced cancers. The assay was immunoSEQ multiplex PCR, and TCRdb's table has in-frame clones only and misses some. The sample contains 130,000 or so clones, 85% to 95% of which appear only once. The material was CD4+ or CD8+ T cells sorted from blood, obtained in a trial of the OX40 agonist ivuxolimab. The receptors derive from an adult with an advanced solid tumor such as melanoma, head and neck, liver or kidney cancer.

The V and J genes are TRBV6-1 and TRBJ1-5; possibly TRBD1 for D (6 bases). In germline, CDR1 is MNHNS, CDR2 SASEGT. This CDR3 has 14 amino acids. The V gene lost 4 bases and the J gene lost 6 bases, with 13 bases spanning the gap. CDR3 coding DNA: TGTGCCAGCAGTGGAACCAGGGGTTTTCAGCCCCAGCATTTT. It codes for CASSGTRGFQPQHF.

The chain recombines TRBV18 with TRBJ2-1, with 14 bases aligning to TRBD2. This CDR3 contains 16 residues. CDR1 is KGHSH, CDR2 LQKENI, per germline. Trimming removed 4 bases from V and 9 bases from J; junction bases left unmatched: 8. The CDR3 sequence is CASSLKGLAGAGEQFF. CDR3 nucleotides: TGTGCCAGCTCACTAAAGGGACTAGCGGGAGCTGGTGAGCAGTTCTTC.

This chain uses TRBV6-1 with TRBJ2-1; weak D call: TRBD1 (7 bases). The germline V gene has CDR1 MNHNS and CDR2 SASEGT. The CDR3 is 17 residues long. Trimming took off 0 bases at V and 4 bases at J, with 16 bases between the two ends. The CDR3 region has the DNA TGTGCCAGCAGTGAAGCCGGGCGGGGACAGAGATACAATGAGCAGTTCTTC. Its protein product is CASSEAGRGQRYNEQFF.

The chain recombines TRBV6-6 with TRBJ1-2, with 8 bases lining up with TRBD1. V lost 5 bases, J lost 4 bases, and 0 bases stayed unmatched. CDR1 and CDR2 (germline): MNHNY, SVGAGI (reference sequence). The length of the CDR3 is 12 residues. The CDR3 sequence: CASSTGGYGYTF. DNA of the CDR3: TGTGCCAGCAGTACAGGGGGCTATGGCTACACCTTC.

The chain carries TRBV28 and TRBJ1-6; D is possibly TRBD1 (5 bases). CDR1 is MDHEN, CDR2 SYDVKM, per germline. Trimming removed 2 bases at V and 9 bases at J, with 17 bases between. The CDR3 totals 16 residues. The CDR3 bases are TGTGCCAGCAGTTTAGCTATGGGGCCGAGCAGTTCACCCCTCCACTTT. Amino acids: CASSLAMGPSSSPLHF.

The V call is TRBV5-4, the J call TRBJ2-1; 14 bases are shared with TRBD2. Germline V CDR1 and CDR2: SGHNT, YYREEE (reference sequence). J gave up 7 bases and V 3 bases, and 9 bases lay outside the gene matches. The CDR3 totals 17 residues. This chain's CDR3 is CASSSPGLAGVYNEQFF. Written as DNA, the CDR3 is TGTGCCAGCAGCTCCCCGGGACTAGCGGGAGTTTATAATGAGCAGTTCTTC.

This clone has just a few counts. The chain links TRBV5-4 to TRBJ1-2; 7 nucleotides align to TRBD1. The germline gives CDR1 SGHNT, CDR2 YYREEE (reference sequence). This CDR3 is 16 amino acids long. J lost 6 bases, V lost 4 bases, and 15 bases had no gene match. CDR3 sequence reads: CASSKNRGTQLDGYTF. The CDR3 DNA sequence: TGTGCCAGCAGCAAAAACAGGGGTACCCAATTAGATGGCTACACCTTC.

V is TRBV18 and J is TRBJ2-7; D perhaps matches TRBD2 (5 bases). There are 15 residues in the CDR3. Germline lookup yields CDR1 KGHSH and CDR2 LQKENI. V was clipped by 4 bases and J by 3 bases, with 16 bases between them. The CDR3 region has the DNA TGTGCCAGCTCACGAAATCCGGGGTTTGGCTACGAGCAGTACTTC. Protein: CASSRNPGFGYEQYF.

The rearrangement uses TRBV6-1 and TRBJ2-3; tentatively, D is TRBD2 (5 bases). Germline CDR1 is MNHNS and CDR2 is SASEGT. V gave up 4 bases and J gave up 5 bases, with 16 bases separating them. CDR3 size: 15 residues. The CDR3 reads CASSVDTTRGDTQYF. In DNA form, the CDR3 reads TGTGCCAGCAGTGTAGACACCACCCGGGGAGATACGCAGTATTTT.

V usage is TRBV2 and J usage is TRBJ1-3; D is undetermined. CDR3 size: 16 residues. CDR1 and CDR2 from the germline V gene are SNHLY and FYNNEI. The V end was cut by 1 base, the J end by 0 bases, with 10 bases between. The CDR3 DNA reads as TGTGCCAGCAGTGAAGTTTGGGGATTCTCTGGAAACACCATATATTTT. It specifies CASSEVWGFSGNTIYF.

V usage is TRBV28 and J usage is TRBJ1-2, with D possibly matching TRBD1 (5 bases). The CDR3 consists of 15 residues. Trimming removed 4 bases at V and 2 bases at J, with 14 bases between. From germline, CDR1 is MDHEN and CDR2 SYDVKM. CDR3 nucleotide sequence: TGTGCCAGCAGTTATCCAGGACAAGCAAACTATGGCTACACCTTC. It is translated as CASSYPGQANYGYTF.

CDR3 bases: TGTGCCAGCAGTCGACGGAACACTGAAGCTTTCTTT. Its translation: CASSRRNTEAFF. The rearrangement joins TRBV28 to TRBJ1-1; no clear D gene. This CDR3 contains 12 residues. V lost 5 bases and J 1 base, leaving 5 bases between the germline ends. CDR1 MDHEN and CDR2 SYDVKM come from the germline V gene.

The V call is TRBV19, the J call TRBJ1-5; TRBD1 is a possible D gene (6 bases). Trimming stripped 6 bases from V and 9 bases from J, with 18 bases between. Germline values: CDR1 LNHDA, CDR2 SQIVND (reference sequence). The CDR3 totals 14 residues. The CDR3 DNA sequence: TGTGCCAGTAGCGGGGGCCAGGGCGGGTGGCCCCAGCATTTT. It specifies CASSGGQGGWPQHF.

The J gene is TRBJ1-4, the V gene TRBV5-1; TRBD1 agrees at 7 bases. The CDR3 is 14 amino acids. Germline V gene data show CDR1 as SGHRS and CDR2 as YFSETQ. Germline trimming cut 4 bases from V and 3 bases from J; bases unmatched to any gene: 3. CDR3 coding DNA: TGCGCCAGCAGCCCGGGACAGCCTAATGAAAAACTGTTTTTT. Encoded protein: CASSPGQPNEKLFF.

The chain carries TRBV6-5 and TRBJ2-5; 8 bases match TRBD2. The CDR3 length is 14 residues. The germline V gene encodes CDR1 MNHEY and CDR2 SVGAGI. V was pared by 5 bases and J by 6 bases, with 8 bases of the junction left unmatched. CDR3 sequence: CASSLGGLVKTQYF. For the CDR3, the DNA is TGTGCCAGCAGTCTCGGGGGACTAGTGAAGACCCAGTACTTC.

The CDR3 nucleotides are TGCAGTGCCGGAACTTGGGATACGCAGTATTTT. Translated, it gives CSAGTWDTQYF. This chain links TRBV20-1 with TRBJ2-3; no definite D call. This CDR3 has 11 residues. V dropped 6 bases and J dropped 6 bases, with 10 bases sitting between them. Looked up from germline, CDR1 is DFQATT and CDR2 is SNEGSKA (reference sequence).

The rearrangement joins TRBV19 to TRBJ2-7; maybe TRBD1 (6 bases). This CDR3 spans 12 amino acids. Germline V gene lookup returns CDR1 LNHDA and CDR2 SQIVND (reference sequence). V was clipped by 10 bases and J by 0 bases, with 10 bases between them. CDR3: CATTGDSYEQYF. In DNA form, the CDR3 reads TGTGCCACGACAGGAGACTCCTACGAGCAGTACTTC.

This clone was observed a single time. The chain recombines TRBV28 with TRBJ1-4; D is perhaps TRBD1 (5 bases). The CDR3 runs 14 residues. Germline V gene sequence: CDR1 MDHEN, CDR2 SYDVKM. V was clipped by 5 bases and J by 5 bases, with 12 bases between them. This CDR3 is CASSPPGRNEKLFF. The CDR3 bases are TGTGCCAGCAGTCCTCCGGGACGGAATGAAAAACTGTTTTTT.